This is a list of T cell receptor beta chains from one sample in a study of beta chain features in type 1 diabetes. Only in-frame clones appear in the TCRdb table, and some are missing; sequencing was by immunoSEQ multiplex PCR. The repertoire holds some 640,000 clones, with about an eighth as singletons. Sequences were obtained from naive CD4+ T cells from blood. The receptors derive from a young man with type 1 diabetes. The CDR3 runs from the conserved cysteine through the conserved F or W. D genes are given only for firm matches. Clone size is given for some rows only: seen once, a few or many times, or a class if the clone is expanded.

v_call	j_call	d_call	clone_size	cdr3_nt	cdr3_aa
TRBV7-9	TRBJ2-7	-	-	TGTGCCAGCAGCTCGGGCGGAGGGGGCTACGAGCAGTACTTC	CASSSGGGGYEQYF
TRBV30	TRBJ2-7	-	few	TGTGCCTGGACCCCGATGCCAGGGGTAATCTACGAGCAGTACTTC	CAWTPMPGVIYEQYF
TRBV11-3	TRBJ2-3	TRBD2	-	TGTGCCAGCAGCCTCGGACTAGCGAGTCCCACAGATACGCAGTATTTT	CASSLGLASPTDTQYF
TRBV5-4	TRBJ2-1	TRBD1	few	TGTGCCAGCAGCCCGGACAGGGGGCGGATGGGTGAGCAGTTCTTC	CASSPDRGRMGEQFF
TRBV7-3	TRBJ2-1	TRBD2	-	TGTGCCAGCAGCTTAACGGGACTAGGGAGCTACAATGAGCAGTTCTTC	CASSLTGLGSYNEQFF
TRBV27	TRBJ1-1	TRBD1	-	TGTGCCAGCAGTTTTCAGGGGGTGAACACTGAAGCTTTCTTT	CASSFQGVNTEAFF
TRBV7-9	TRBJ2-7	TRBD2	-	TGTGCCAGCAGCTTTCGCCCCGGACTAGGGAAGCAGTACTTC	CASSFRPGLGKQYF
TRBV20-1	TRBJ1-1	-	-	TGCAGCCAGGTATGGAACACTGAAGCTTTCTTT	CSQVWNTEAFF
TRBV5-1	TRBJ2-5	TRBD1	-	TGCGCCAGCAGCTTGGGGGACAGGGGTTCTAAAGAGACCCAGTACTTC	CASSLGDRGSKETQYF
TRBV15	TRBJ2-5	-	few	TGTGCCACCAGCAGAGATCTAACCCAAGAGACCCAGTACTTC	CATSRDLTQETQYF
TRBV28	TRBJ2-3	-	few	TGTGCCAGCAGTTTTGAGACAGATACGCAGTATTTT	CASSFETDTQYF
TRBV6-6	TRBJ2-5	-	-	TGTGCCAGCAGTCTCCCCCCTCAAGAGACCCAGTACTTC	CASSLPPQETQYF
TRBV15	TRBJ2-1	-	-	TGTGCCACCAGCAGAGACCAAATCCATTCGAGGGATGAGCAGTTCTTC	CATSRDQIHSRDEQFF
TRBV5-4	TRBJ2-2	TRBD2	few	TGTGCCAGCAGCCTTGGGACTAGCGGGAAACTAACCGGGGAGCTGTTTTTT	CASSLGTSGKLTGELFF
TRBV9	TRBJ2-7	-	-	TGTGCCAGCAGCGGCCCGCGGGACAGACCCTACGAGCAGTACTTC	CASSGPRDRPYEQYF
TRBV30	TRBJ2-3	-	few	TGTGCCTGGAGTGTACGCGGGGGCGCAGATACGCAGTATTTT	CAWSVRGGADTQYF
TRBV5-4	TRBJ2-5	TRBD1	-	TGCGCCAGCAGCCTGGACAGGGTGTACCAAGAGACCCAGTACTTC	CASSLDRVYQETQYF
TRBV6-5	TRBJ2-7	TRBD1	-	TGTGCCAGCAGTTTTACAGGGGGCAGCGAGCAGTACTTC	CASSFTGGSEQYF
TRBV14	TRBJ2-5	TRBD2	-	TGTGCCAGCAGCCAATCGGCGGGAGGAAAGACCCAGTACTTC	CASSQSAGGKTQYF
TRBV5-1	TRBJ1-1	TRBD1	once	TGCGCCAGCCGCATGGAGACAGGGGCATCGACTGAAGCTTTCTTT	CASRMETGASTEAFF
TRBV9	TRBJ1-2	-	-	TGTGCCAGCAGCGTAGCTTCCCCCGGGACAAATGGCTACACCTTC	CASSVASPGTNGYTF
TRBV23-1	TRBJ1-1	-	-	TGCGCCAGCAGTCCTGGTCGGCAAATGAACACTGAAGCTTTCTTT	CASSPGRQMNTEAFF
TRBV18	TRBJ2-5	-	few	TGTGCCAGCTCACCGAGATGGCCTAAAGAGACCCAGTACTTC	CASSPRWPKETQYF
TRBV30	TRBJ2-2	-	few	TGTGCCTGGTGCGCGGGGACCGAAAACACCGGGGAGCTGTTTTTT	CAWCAGTENTGELFF
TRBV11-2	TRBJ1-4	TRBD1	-	TGTGCCAGCAGCTCCGGACAGGGGCCAACTAATGAAAAACTGTTTTTT	CASSSGQGPTNEKLFF
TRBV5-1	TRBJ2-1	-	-	TGCGCCAGCAGCTTGGCCGAGTCGGTAGCGGAGGCCCTCAATGAGCAGTTCTTC	CASSLAESVAEALNEQFF
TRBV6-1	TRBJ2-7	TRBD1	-	TGTGCCAGCAGTGGGGACAGGGCGTCTATCGAGCAGTACTTC	CASSGDRASIEQYF
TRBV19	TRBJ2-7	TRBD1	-	TGTGCCAGTACCCTGACAGGGTCAAGCTCCTACGAGCAGTACTTC	CASTLTGSSSYEQYF
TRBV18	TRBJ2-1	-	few	TGTGCCAGCTCACCTCCCACGGGAAGTGCCTACAATGAGCAGTTCTTC	CASSPPTGSAYNEQFF
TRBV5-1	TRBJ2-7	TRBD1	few	TGCGCCAGCAGCTCCCAAGGGACAGGGAACTACGAGCAGTACTTC	CASSSQGTGNYEQYF
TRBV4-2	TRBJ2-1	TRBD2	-	TGTGCCAGCAGCCCAGCGGGAGGGCCCAACGAGCAGTTCTTC	CASSPAGGPNEQFF
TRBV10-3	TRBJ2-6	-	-	TGTGCCATCAGTGAGTCTCGGTTGGCAGGCACAAAATCTGGGGCCAACGTCCTGACTTTC	CAISESRLAGTKSGANVLTF
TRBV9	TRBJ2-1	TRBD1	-	TGTGCCAGCAGCGGTACGACAGGGGTCCACAATGAGCAGTTCTTC	CASSGTTGVHNEQFF
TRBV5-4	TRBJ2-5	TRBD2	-	TGTGCCAGCAGTCTTCGACTAGCGGGTAAAGAGACCCAGTACTTC	CASSLRLAGKETQYF
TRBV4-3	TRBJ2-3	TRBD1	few	TGCGCCAGCAGCCAGAATAACAGGGGGACAGATACGCAGTATTTT	CASSQNNRGTDTQYF
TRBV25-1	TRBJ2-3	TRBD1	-	TGTGCCACCGAAGACAGGGTAGTCACAGATACGCAGTATTTT	CATEDRVVTDTQYF
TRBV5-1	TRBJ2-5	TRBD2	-	TGCGCCAGCAGCAGTGGACTAGCGGGAGTACGGTCGGCGGAGACCCAGTACTTC	CASSSGLAGVRSAETQYF
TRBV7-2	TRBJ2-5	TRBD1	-	TGTGCCAGCAGCCATGGACAGGTGGAGACCCAGTACTTC	CASSHGQVETQYF
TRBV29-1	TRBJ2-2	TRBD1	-	TGCAGCGTTGGCTACAGGGGGATTAACACCGGGGAGCTGTTTTTT	CSVGYRGINTGELFF
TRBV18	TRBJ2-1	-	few	TGTGCCAGCTCAATATTGGGTAATGAGCAGTTCTTC	CASSILGNEQFF
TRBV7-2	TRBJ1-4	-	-	TGTGCCAGCAGCTTCGGGCCCGGGGGCTTAGGTACAACTAATGAAAAACTGTTTTTT	CASSFGPGGLGTTNEKLFF
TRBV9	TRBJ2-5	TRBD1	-	TGTGCCAGCAGCGTAATGGACAGGGGAGGCCAAGAGACCCAGTACTTC	CASSVMDRGGQETQYF
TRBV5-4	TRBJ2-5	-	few	TGTGCCAGCAGCTTAAGCCAGAGGGAGACCCAGTACTTC	CASSLSQRETQYF
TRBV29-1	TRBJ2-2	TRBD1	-	TGCAGCGCCGCCGGGACAGGGTACACCGGGGAGCTGTTTTTT	CSAAGTGYTGELFF
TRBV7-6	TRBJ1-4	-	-	TGTGCCAGCAGCCTGACGTGGAATGAAAAACTGTTTTTT	CASSLTWNEKLFF
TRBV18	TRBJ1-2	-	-	TGTGCCAGCTCACTCGGAACTAACTATGGCTACACCTTC	CASSLGTNYGYTF
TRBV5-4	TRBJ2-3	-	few	TGTGCCAGCAGCGGCTCACAGAGCACAGATACGCAGTATTTT	CASSGSQSTDTQYF
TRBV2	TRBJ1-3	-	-	TGTGCCAGCAGTTACGCGAGCTCTGGAAACACCATATATTTT	CASSYASSGNTIYF
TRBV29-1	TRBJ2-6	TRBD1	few	TGCAGCGTAGGGACAGGGGGCACTGGGGCCAACGTCCTGACTTTC	CSVGTGGTGANVLTF
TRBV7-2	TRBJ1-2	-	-	TGTGCCAGCAGCTCTCCCCCGGCAGGGAAGGGCTACACCTTC	CASSSPPAGKGYTF
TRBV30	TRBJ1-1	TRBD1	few	TGTGCCTGGAACCCCGGGACAGCACTGAACACTGAAGCTTTCTTT	CAWNPGTALNTEAFF
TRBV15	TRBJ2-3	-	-	TGTGCCACCAGCAGAGGAGGAGATACGCAGTATTTT	CATSRGGDTQYF
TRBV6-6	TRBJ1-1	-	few	TGTGCCAGCAGTCCAGGGATAGAGAACACTGAAGCTTTCTTT	CASSPGIENTEAFF